This T cell receptor beta chain is from a study of T cell repertoires in aging, cancer and after chemotherapy (dated by TCRdb to between 2018 and 2021). With respect to the entire study: Donors were distributed across six age groups ranging from 30 or younger to 70 or older, with at least three individuals included per group. In total, the full dataset held about 8.8 million TCR reads. In the solid tumor group, the paired samples taken before and after chemotherapy came from patients with brain tumors (glioblastoma) who were receiving therapy based on temozolomide. The cohort comprised 200 to 250 cancer patients, roughly 90 with hematological and fewer than 140 with solid cancers, plus 95 healthy donors as a reference group. To look at immunoaging and at how T cells reconstitute after chemotherapy, the study profiled TCR beta repertoires in peripheral blood from both healthy donors and cancer patients.

A remark on this clonotype: This receptor's antigen is unknown. No base quality values were provided; no much bigger clone lies one nucleotide off.

Overall study outcomes, separate from this receptor: In healthy donors, the drop in TCR diversity with age came mainly from a loss of richness, whereas in cancer patients a loss of evenness also played a part. Compared with age-matched healthy donors, untreated patients with hematological or solid cancers had significantly lower TCR diversity and higher clonality in blood. In both cancer cohorts, median generation probability rose over the chemotherapy interval, which suggests that the repertoire was reconstituted through rebound thymic output. According to the authors, the repertoire data do not allow conclusions to be drawn about immunological memory after chemotherapy.

TCR beta rearrangements were amplified from genomic DNA extracted from peripheral blood rather than from sorted cells or RNA. The CDR3 contains 12 residues, cysteine and phenylalanine counted. The retained sequence is limited to the CDR3, 36 bases, with the frame set at the first base. Deletion took 6 bases off V and 6 bases off J, with a span of 11 bases between the germline ends. Rearranged TRB sequences spanning V, D and J segments were amplified in a multiplex touch-down PCR with a mixed TRB-A/B primer pool. Two consecutive PCR reactions with Phusion HS II polymerase added Illumina adapters and sample indices to the amplicons. After gel purification with the NucleoSpin Gel and PCR Clean-up kit, the amplicons were checked using Qubit and an Agilent 2100 Bioanalyzer. The libraries were sequenced on an Illumina MiSeq with 600-cycle, single-indexed, paired-end runs. The paper's data handling went like this. Processing of the TRB sequences was carried out with MiXCR versions 2.12 and 3.0.5. A clone was defined as each unique CDR3 nucleotide sequence, and only productive sequences supported by at least two reads were kept. Shannon diversity, evenness, clonality (one minus evenness), and alpha-parameterized diversity profiles from alpha 0 to 5 were included as repertoire metrics. The IGoR algorithm was used to compute generation probabilities of clones in paired pre- and post-chemotherapy samples. TCRdb handled the public reads itself, with Q25 trimming in fastp and clone calling in MiXCR, and kept productive beta chains. Entries are consolidated by CDR3 protein sequence, retaining the most common genes and DNA. Here the V and J calls rest on TCRdb's processing, not on the authors' analysis. Within this sample are about 8,500 distinct CDR3 sequences, with under 50% of them counted one time only. The biggest ten clones account for around an eighth of the sample.

The rearrangement combines TRBV12-3 or TRBV12-4 with TRBJ1-1; a tentative D match to TRBD1 spans 5 bases. The sample was blood. This receptor was taken from a human donor with a solid tumor. The DNA is TGTGCCAGCAGGAGCACAGGACCTGAAGCTTTCTTT. Its amino acids are CASRSTGPEAFF.